Below, 13 T cell receptor beta chains from the same sample are listed, as sequenced in a study of T-cell reconstitution after alpha-beta-depleted transplantation in children. As it was prepared, the TCRbeta library received unique molecular identifiers. TCRdb re-derived calls from the PCR reads in MiXCR, one entry per CDR3 protein. The sample comprises about 610,000 distinct CDR3 sequences, roughly a tenth of which are singletons, and approximately 4.1% rests with the top ten. The specimen was PBMCs from the stem cell graft donor, collected from the stem cell graft. These TCRs come from a human donor who donated a stem cell graft to a child with acute myeloid leukemia.

This chain joins TRBV15 and TRBJ2-6; a possible D gene is TRBD1 (6 bases). The ends were cut back, 5 bases at V and 1 base at J, with 9 bases in the middle. The V gene's germline CDR1 is LNHNV and CDR2 YYDKDF (reference sequence). The CDR3 is 15 amino acids. Here the CDR3 reads CATSPGQSGANVLTF. DNA of the CDR3: TGTGCCACCAGCCCGGGACAATCTGGGGCCAACGTCCTGACTTTC.

Many counts were recorded for this clonotype. The chain joins TRBV7-2 to TRBJ2-7, with a possible D match to TRBD2 (5 bases). Germline loops: CDR1 SGHTA, CDR2 FQGNSA. The V end lost 5 bases, the J end lost 3 bases, and 8 bases lay between the germline ends. The CDR3 consists of 12 residues. This CDR3 is CASSQDFYEQYF. In DNA form, the CDR3 reads TGTGCCAGCAGCCAGGACTTCTACGAGCAGTACTTC.

This clonotype was observed at least ten times. The V gene is TRBV29-1, the J gene TRBJ2-1; TRBD1 might be the D (6 bases). The CDR3 has 13 residues. Germline V gene sequence: CDR1 SQVTM, CDR2 ANQGSEA. The V gene lost 6 bases and the J gene lost 13 bases, with 22 bases spanning the gap. This CDR3 is CSVGAMSIPRQFF. The CDR3 nucleotides read TGCAGCGTGGGGGCAATGTCTATCCCCAGACAGTTCTTC.

This clonotype showed up many times. The chain uses TRBV9 and TRBJ2-1; D gene ambiguous. The V end was cut by 0 bases, the J end by 4 bases, with 8 bases between. Germline CDR1 reads SGDLS; CDR2 reads YYNGEE. The CDR3 spans 14 residues. DNA for the CDR3: TGTGCCAGCAGCGTAGCGGGTGTGTACAATGAGCAGTTCTTC. Translation gives CASSVAGVYNEQFF.

The CDR3 DNA follows: TGTGCCAGCAGCTTAGTTGGTGACGAGCAGTACTTC. It codes for CASSLVGDEQYF. The rearrangement links TRBV7-2 to TRBJ2-7, with unresolved D. The CDR3 extends over 12 amino acids. CDR1 is SGHTA, CDR2 FQGNSA, per germline. V shed 1 base and J shed 5 bases, with 6 bases lying between them.

The chain has TRBV10-3 and TRBJ1-1; a possible D gene is TRBD1 (5 bases). With 6 bases removed from V and 2 bases from J, the gap between germline ends came to 13 bases. Germline V gives CDR1 ENHRY, CDR2 SYGVKD. This CDR3 comprises 14 residues. The CDR3 protein is CAIRGGVTNTEAFF. In DNA, the CDR3 is TGTGCCATCAGAGGAGGGGTCACCAACACTGAAGCTTTCTTT.

This clonotype was seen a single time. J is TRBJ2-5 and V is TRBV5-1; TRBD2 agrees at 7 bases. The CDR3 totals 15 residues. The trim removed 1 base at V and 1 base at J, leaving 4 bases unmatched. Per germline, CDR1 SGHRS and CDR2 YFSETQ. The CDR3 DNA sequence: TGCGCCAGCAGCTTGTTTGGGAGGGCCCAAGAGACCCAGTACTTC. Translation: CASSLFGRAQETQYF.

In its sample, this clonotype was seen a few times. V usage is TRBV7-9 and J usage is TRBJ1-1; TRBD1 matches at 7 bases. The CDR3 covers 15 residues. CDR1 is SEHNR, CDR2 FQNEAQ, per germline (reference sequence). The junction had 6 bases not matched to a gene; V was cut back by 5 bases and J by 0 bases. The CDR3 is CASSQRQGLNTEAFF. CDR3 DNA: TGTGCCAGCAGCCAACGACAGGGCCTGAACACTGAAGCTTTCTTT. The entire variable domain, with the rest obtained from reference TRBV7-9 and TRBJ1-1, is as follows: DTGVSQNPRHKITKRGQNVTFRCDPISEHNRLYWYRQTLGQGPEFLTYFQNEAQLEKSRLLSDRFSAERPKGSFSTLEIQRTEQGDSAMYLCASSQRQGLNTEAFFGQGTRLTVV.

There are many counts of this clonotype. The rearrangement joins TRBV20-1 to TRBJ2-3; D is perhaps TRBD1 (5 bases). Germline V gene sequence: CDR1 DFQATT, CDR2 SNEGSKA (reference sequence). V was trimmed by 0 bases and J by 0 bases, leaving 13 bases between them. This CDR3 has 16 residues. The CDR3 is CSARDFQGTSTDTQYF. The CDR3 nucleotides are TGCAGTGCTAGAGATTTCCAGGGAACTAGCACAGATACGCAGTATTTT.

The chain joins TRBV7-3 to TRBJ2-2, with D perhaps TRBD2 (6 bases). CDR3 length: 15 amino acids. Germline V gene lookup returns CDR1 SGHTA and CDR2 FQGTGA. Trimming removed 4 bases at V and 4 bases at J, with 13 bases between. CDR3 DNA sequence: TGTGCCAGCAGCTCAACTCGAGCGGGCACCGGGGAGCTGTTTTTT. This codes for CASSSTRAGTGELFF.

The chain uses TRBV3-1 and TRBJ2-1, with D tentatively TRBD2 (5 bases). The V end lost 0 bases, the J end lost 6 bases, and 12 bases lay between the germline ends. Germline V gives CDR1 LGHDT, CDR2 YNNKEL (reference sequence). This CDR3 is built from 15 residues. This chain's CDR3 is CASSQETGRGNEQFF. CDR3 nucleotides: TGTGCCAGCAGCCAAGAGACTGGCCGGGGCAATGAGCAGTTCTTC.

The V gene is TRBV27, the J gene TRBJ2-1, with 8 bases matching TRBD1. The CDR3 consists of 16 residues. Germline loops: CDR1 MNHEY, CDR2 SMNVEV (reference sequence). Unmatched junction bases numbered 6, after V lost 2 bases and J lost 3 bases. CDR3 sequence reads: CASSLGTGSHYNEQFF. The DNA for the CDR3 is TGTGCCAGCAGTTTAGGGACAGGCTCACACTACAATGAGCAGTTCTTC.

This clonotype has just a few counts. The chain carries TRBV4-2 and TRBJ2-1; D is undetermined. Trimming took off 0 bases at V and 6 bases at J, with 12 bases between the two ends. The V gene's germline CDR1 is LGHNA and CDR2 YNFKEQ. The CDR3 has 15 amino acids. CDR3 sequence: CASSQDPLGTNEQFF. CDR3 nucleotide sequence: TGTGCCAGCAGCCAAGATCCCCTTGGCACCAATGAGCAGTTCTTC.